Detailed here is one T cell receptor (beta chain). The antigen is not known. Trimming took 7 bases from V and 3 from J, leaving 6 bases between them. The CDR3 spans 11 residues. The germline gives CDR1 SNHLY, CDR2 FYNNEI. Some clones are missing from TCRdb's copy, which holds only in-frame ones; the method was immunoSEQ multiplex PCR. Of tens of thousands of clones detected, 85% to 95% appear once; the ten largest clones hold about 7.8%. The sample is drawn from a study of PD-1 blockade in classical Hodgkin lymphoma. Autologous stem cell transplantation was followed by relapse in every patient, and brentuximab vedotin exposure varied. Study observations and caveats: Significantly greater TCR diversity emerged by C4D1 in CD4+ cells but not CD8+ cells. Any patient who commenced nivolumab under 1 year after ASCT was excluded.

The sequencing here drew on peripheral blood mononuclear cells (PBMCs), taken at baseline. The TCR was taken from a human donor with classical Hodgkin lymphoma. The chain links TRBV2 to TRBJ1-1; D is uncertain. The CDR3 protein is CASKPDTEAFF. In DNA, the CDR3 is TGTGCCAGCAAACCCGACACTGAAGCTTTCTTT.